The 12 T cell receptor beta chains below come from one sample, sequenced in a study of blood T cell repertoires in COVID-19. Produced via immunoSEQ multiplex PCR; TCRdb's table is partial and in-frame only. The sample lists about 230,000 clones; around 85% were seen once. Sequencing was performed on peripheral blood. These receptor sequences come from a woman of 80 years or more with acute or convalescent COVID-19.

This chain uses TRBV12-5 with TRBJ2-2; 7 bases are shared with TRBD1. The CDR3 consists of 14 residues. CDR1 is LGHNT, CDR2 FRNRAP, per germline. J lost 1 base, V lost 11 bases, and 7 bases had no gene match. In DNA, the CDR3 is TGTGCTGGTCGAGGGGGCGGGAACACCGGGGAGCTGTTTTTT. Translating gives CAGRGGGNTGELFF.

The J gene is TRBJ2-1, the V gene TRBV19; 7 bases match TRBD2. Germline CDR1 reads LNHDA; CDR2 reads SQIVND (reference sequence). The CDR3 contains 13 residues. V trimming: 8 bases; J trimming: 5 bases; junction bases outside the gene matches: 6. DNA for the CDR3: TGTGCCAGTTCTTCGACTAGCAACAATGAGCAGTTCTTC. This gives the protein CASSSTSNNEQFF.

DNA for the CDR3: TGTGCCAGCAGCTTGGAGGGACAGGCAAACACCATATATTTT. Its protein product is CASSLEGQANTIYF. The chain recombines TRBV5-6 with TRBJ1-3; 8 bases line up with TRBD1. CDR1 and CDR2 from the germline V gene are SGHDT and YYEEEE. The length of the CDR3 is 14 residues. J lost 6 bases, V lost 0 bases, and 2 bases had no gene match. Full variable domain (missing parts from reference TRBV5-6 and TRBJ1-3): DAGVTQSPTHLIKTRGQQVTLRCSPKSGHDTVSWYQQALGQGPQFIFQYYEEEERQRGNFPDRFSGHQFPNYSSELNVNALLLGDSALYLCASSLEGQANTIYFGEGSWLTVV.

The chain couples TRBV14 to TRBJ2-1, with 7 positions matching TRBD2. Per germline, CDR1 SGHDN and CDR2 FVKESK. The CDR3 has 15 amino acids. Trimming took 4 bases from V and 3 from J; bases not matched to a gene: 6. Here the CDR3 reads CASSPLAGDYNEQFF. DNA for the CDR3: TGTGCCAGCAGCCCACTGGCGGGGGACTACAATGAGCAGTTCTTC.

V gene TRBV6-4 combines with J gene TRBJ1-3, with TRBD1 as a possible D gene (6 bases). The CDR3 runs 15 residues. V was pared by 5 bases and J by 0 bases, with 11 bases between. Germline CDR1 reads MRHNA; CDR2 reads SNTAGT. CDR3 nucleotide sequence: TGTGCCAGCAGTCCGACAGGCAACTCTGGAAACACCATATATTTT. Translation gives CASSPTGNSGNTIYF.

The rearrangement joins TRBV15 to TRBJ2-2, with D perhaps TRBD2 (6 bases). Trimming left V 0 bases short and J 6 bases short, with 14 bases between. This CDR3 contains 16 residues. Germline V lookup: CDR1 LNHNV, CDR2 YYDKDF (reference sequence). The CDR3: CATSRDRGTLAGELFF. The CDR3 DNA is TGTGCCACCAGCAGAGATCGCGGGACTTTAGCCGGGGAGCTGTTTTTT. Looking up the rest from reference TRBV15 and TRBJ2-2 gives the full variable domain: DAMVIQNPRYQVTQFGKPVTLSCSQTLNHNVMYWYQQKSSQAPKLLFHYYDKDFNNEADTPDNFQSRRPNTSFCFLDIRSPGLGDTAMYLCATSRDRGTLAGELFFGEGSRLTVL.

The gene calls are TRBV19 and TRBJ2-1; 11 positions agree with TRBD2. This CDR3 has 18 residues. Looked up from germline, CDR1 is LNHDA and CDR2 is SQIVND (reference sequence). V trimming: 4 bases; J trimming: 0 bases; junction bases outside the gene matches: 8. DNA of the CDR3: TGTGCCAGTAGTAGTCTAGCGGGAGGACCTAGCTCCTACAATGAGCAGTTCTTC. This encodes CASSSLAGGPSSYNEQFF.

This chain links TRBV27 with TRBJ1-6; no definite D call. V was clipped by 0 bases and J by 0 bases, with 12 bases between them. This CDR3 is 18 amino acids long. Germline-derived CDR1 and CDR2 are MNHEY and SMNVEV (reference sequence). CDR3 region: CASSLSSGGSSYNSPLHF. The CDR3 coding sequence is TGTGCCAGCAGTTTATCTTCGGGAGGAAGCTCCTATAATTCACCCCTCCACTTT.

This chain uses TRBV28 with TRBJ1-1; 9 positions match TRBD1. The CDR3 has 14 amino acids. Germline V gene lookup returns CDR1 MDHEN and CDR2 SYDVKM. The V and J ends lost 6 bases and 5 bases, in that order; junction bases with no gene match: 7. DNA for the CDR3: TGTGCCAGCAGGCAACAGGGGGCCGGAACTGAAGCTTTCTTT. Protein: CASRQQGAGTEAFF.

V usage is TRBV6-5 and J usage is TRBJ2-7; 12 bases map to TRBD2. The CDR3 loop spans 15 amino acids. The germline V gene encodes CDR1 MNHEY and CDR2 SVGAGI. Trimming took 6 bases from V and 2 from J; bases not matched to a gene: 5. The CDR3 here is CASRARTSGTYEQYF. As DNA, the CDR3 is TGTGCCAGCAGAGCCAGGACTAGCGGGACCTACGAGCAGTACTTC.

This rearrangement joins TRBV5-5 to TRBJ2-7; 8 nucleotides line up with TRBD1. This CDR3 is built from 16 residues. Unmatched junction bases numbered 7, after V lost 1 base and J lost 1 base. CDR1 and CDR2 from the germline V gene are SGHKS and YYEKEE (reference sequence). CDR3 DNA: TGTGCCAGCAGCTTGTCGTACGGGACAGGTTCCTACGAGCAGTACTTC. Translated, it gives CASSLSYGTGSYEQYF.

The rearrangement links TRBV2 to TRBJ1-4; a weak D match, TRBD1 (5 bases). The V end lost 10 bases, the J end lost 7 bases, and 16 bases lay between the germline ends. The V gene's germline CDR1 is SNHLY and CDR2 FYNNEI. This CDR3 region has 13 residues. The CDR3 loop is CANRGLEGEKLFF. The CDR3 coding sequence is TGTGCCAACCGGGGACTAGAGGGTGAAAAACTGTTTTTT.